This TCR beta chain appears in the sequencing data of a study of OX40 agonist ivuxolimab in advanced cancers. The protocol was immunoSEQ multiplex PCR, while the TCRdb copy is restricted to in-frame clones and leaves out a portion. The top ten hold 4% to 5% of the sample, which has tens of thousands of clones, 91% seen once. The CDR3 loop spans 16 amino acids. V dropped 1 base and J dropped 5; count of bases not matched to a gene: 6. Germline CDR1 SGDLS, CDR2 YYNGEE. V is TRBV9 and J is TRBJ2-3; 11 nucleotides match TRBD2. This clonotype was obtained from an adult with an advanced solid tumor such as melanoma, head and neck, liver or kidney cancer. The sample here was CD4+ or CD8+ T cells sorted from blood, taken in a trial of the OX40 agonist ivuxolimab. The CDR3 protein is CASSVPLAGVIDTQYF. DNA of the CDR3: TGTGCCAGCAGCGTACCACTAGCGGGAGTTATAGATACGCAGTATTTT. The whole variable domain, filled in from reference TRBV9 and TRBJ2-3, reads DSGVTQTPKHLITATGQRVTLRCSPRSGDLSVYWYQQSLDQGLQFLIQYYNGEERAKGNILERFSAQQFPDLHSELNLSSLELGDSALYFCASSVPLAGVIDTQYFGPGTRLTVL.